The clone carrying this TCR beta chain was seen repeatedly, ten times or more. Its antigen remains unknown. Time point noted: patch test 1, 2 weeks after DPC sensitization. Noted treatment: therapeutic diphenylcyclopropenone sensitization with weekly scalp DPC. Blood draws came first, before each patch test. The data were taken from a study of human T cells and chemical hapten exposure. Notes on the study in general: The study found expanded TCRs formed significantly more large CDR3 similarity clusters than controls.

The V gene's germline CDR1 is SQVTM and CDR2 ANQGSEA. Trimming removed 3 bases from V and 6 bases from J, with 14 bases in between. The CDR3 runs to 13 residues. Unique molecular identifiers were affixed to discrete cDNA molecules within the library. TCRdb ran MiXCR on the RACE reads and lists one entry per CDR3 protein. Here the sample spans around 380,000 distinct CDR3 sequences, more than 4.5% being singletons. This sample comprised whole blood, obtained in connection with sensitization to the hapten diphenylcyclopropenone (DPC). This sequence originates from a woman in her 50s with alopecia areata. Some clones in this sample may be carry-over from other donors' samples. V is TRBV29-1 and J is TRBJ1-2; D gene ambiguous. The CDR3 DNA is TGCAGCGTTGACGTAGGGTCGGTGGATGGCTACACCTTC. It encodes CSVDVGSVDGYTF.